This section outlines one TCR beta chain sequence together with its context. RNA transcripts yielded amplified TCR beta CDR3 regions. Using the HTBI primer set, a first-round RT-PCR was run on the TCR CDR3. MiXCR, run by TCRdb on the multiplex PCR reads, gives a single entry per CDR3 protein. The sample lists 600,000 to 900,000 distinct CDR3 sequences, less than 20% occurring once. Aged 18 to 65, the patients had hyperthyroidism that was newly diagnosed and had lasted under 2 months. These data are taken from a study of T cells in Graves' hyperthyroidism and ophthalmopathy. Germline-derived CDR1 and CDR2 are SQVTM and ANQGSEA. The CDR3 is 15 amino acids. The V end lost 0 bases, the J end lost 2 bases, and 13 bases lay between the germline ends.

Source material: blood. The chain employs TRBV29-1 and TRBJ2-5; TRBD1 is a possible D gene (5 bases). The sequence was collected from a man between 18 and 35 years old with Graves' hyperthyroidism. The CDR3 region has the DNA TGCAGCGTTGAAGATGGTGGGGCAGGGCAAGAGACCCAGTACTTC. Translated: CSVEDGGAGQETQYF.